This entry lists 29 T cell receptor beta chains sequenced from one sample in a study of a mutant IDH1 vaccine in newly diagnosed glioma (dated by TCRdb to the early 2020s). Libraries were constructed by the immunoSEQ multiplex PCR assay. This immuneACCESS table, as held by TCRdb, lists in-frame sequences with V and J called but not all clones. Of the missing ones, under half trace to an unresolved V gene in checked studies; the others have no known cause. The sample data list about 88,000 clones, and approximately 80% of these were observed just once. Around 5.2% of the sample goes to the ten largest clones. The sample's time point label, in plain terms: baseline, week 1 (first vaccination visit). The intended sense of this specimen's treatment or condition label: pre-vaccination baseline after standard-of-care therapy. The sequences come from PBMCs, collected from a glioma patient treated with radiotherapy, temozolomide or both. These receptors were collected from a man aged 35 to 55 with glioma. Some clones in this sample may be carry-over from other donors' samples.

This clone is a singleton in its sample. One end of the junction varies from germline; a read error may be responsible. The chain carries TRBV6-1 and TRBJ2-7; D is perhaps TRBD1 (6 bases). The length of the CDR3 is 15 residues. Germline lookup yields CDR1 MNHNS and CDR2 SASEGT. CDR3 sequence reads: CASSSRQDFSYEQYF. The CDR3 DNA follows: TGTGCCAGCAGTTCCCGACAGGATTTCTCCTACGAGCAATACTTC.

The CDR3 sequence is CSAFRGTTIYF. As DNA, the CDR3 is TGCAGTGCTTTCAGGGGGACTACCATATATTTT. The chain employs TRBV20-1 and TRBJ1-3; 7 bases map to TRBD1. Germline loops: CDR1 DFQATT, CDR2 SNEGSKA (reference sequence). V lost 5 bases to trimming and J lost 10 bases; unmatched junction nucleotides: 5. CDR3 length: 11 amino acids.

The J gene is TRBJ2-5, the V gene TRBV30, with 9 positions matching TRBD2. The CDR3 covers 14 residues. Germline V gene sequence: CDR1 GTSNPN, CDR2 SVGIG (reference sequence). V lost 7 bases to trimming and J lost 5 bases; unmatched junction nucleotides: 11. The CDR3 region has the DNA TGTGCCTTTACCGATAGCGGGGGCGGGGAGACCCAGTACTTC. Its translation: CAFTDSGGGETQYF.

The chain couples TRBV5-1 to TRBJ1-1; D remains unclear. Germline V CDR1 and CDR2: SGHRS, YFSETQ. This CDR3 has 13 residues. V gave up 0 bases and J gave up 1 base, with 4 bases separating them. The CDR3 region is CASSLGTNTEAFF. CDR3 DNA: TGCGCCAGCAGCTTGGGCACGAACACTGAAGCTTTCTTT. Full variable domain (missing parts from reference TRBV5-1 and TRBJ1-1): KAGVTQTPRYLIKTRGQQVTLSCSPISGHRSVSWYQQTPGQGLQFLFEYFSETQRNKGNFPGRFSGRQFSNSRSEMNVSTLELGDSALYLCASSLGTNTEAFFGQGTRLTVV.

The rearrangement links TRBV27 to TRBJ2-1, with D tentatively TRBD2 (5 bases). The V gene's germline CDR1 is MNHEY and CDR2 SMNVEV (reference sequence). The CDR3 extends over 14 amino acids. With 3 bases removed from V and 6 bases from J, the gap between germline ends came to 12 bases. This CDR3 reads CASSFRGESNEQFF. The CDR3 nucleotides read TGTGCCAGCAGTTTCCGGGGAGAGAGCAATGAGCAGTTCTTC.

The chain recombines TRBV6-5 with TRBJ1-5; D gene unclear. Germline CDR1 reads MNHEY; CDR2 reads SVGAGI. Trimming took off 8 bases at V and 6 bases at J, with 11 bases between the two ends. This CDR3 region has 12 residues. In nucleotides, the CDR3 is TGTGCCAGCGGATTGGGGTTTCAGCCCCAGCATTTT. It translates to CASGLGFQPQHF.

With respect to this clone: Distinct nucleotide sequences in the sample also encode this CDR3. This chain links TRBV27 with TRBJ1-6, with D hard to call. The germline V and J ends were trimmed by 3 bases and 0 bases, with 6 bases remaining between them. The CDR3 contains 15 residues. Germline-derived CDR1 and CDR2 are MNHEY and SMNVEV (reference sequence). CDR3 loop: CASSFGSSYNSPLHF. The CDR3 DNA is TGTGCCAGCAGTTTCGGGAGCTCCTATAATTCACCCCTCCACTTT.

The rearrangement joins TRBV6-5 to TRBJ1-3; weak D call: TRBD1 (5 bases). Germline assignment: CDR1 MNHEY and CDR2 SVGAGI. Trimming removed 0 bases at V and 0 bases at J, with 9 bases between. This CDR3 region has 16 residues. CDR3 nucleotide sequence: TGTGCCAGCAGTTACTCGAGGGACGGCTCTGGAAACACCATATATTTT. The encoded protein is CASSYSRDGSGNTIYF.

The chain employs TRBV6-6 and TRBJ1-3; D gene uncertain. Per germline, CDR1 MNHNY and CDR2 SVGAGI (reference sequence). Trimming cost V 2 bases and J 0 bases, with 8 bases left between them. This CDR3 is 15 amino acids long. The DNA of the CDR3 is TGTGCCAGCAGTTACGAAGGGAGCTCTGGAAACACCATATATTTT. Its translation is CASSYEGSSGNTIYF.

The rearrangement uses TRBV7-9 and TRBJ1-5, with D tentatively TRBD1 (6 bases). Trimming pared 5 bases from V and 7 bases from J, leaving 21 bases between. Looked up from germline, CDR1 is SEHNR and CDR2 is FQNEAQ (reference sequence). This CDR3 has 16 residues. The CDR3 region has the DNA TGTGCCAGCAGCATGCAGGGGACGGGGTCACGACAGCCCCAGCATTTT. Translated: CASSMQGTGSRQPQHF.

The V call is TRBV18, the J call TRBJ1-6, with TRBD1 identical over 7 bases. Germline CDR1 reads KGHSH; CDR2 reads LQKENI. This CDR3 is built from 14 residues. Losses at the gene ends were 3 bases for V and 7 bases for J; bases not matched to a gene: 3. CDR3 bases: TGTGCCAGCTCACCCTTACAGGGGAATTCACCCCTCCACTTT. Translated, it gives CASSPLQGNSPLHF.

The CDR3 sequence: CASSPDRVRGELFF. As DNA, the CDR3 is TGTGCCAGCAGCCCCGACAGGGTCAGGGGGGAGCTGTTTTTT. The chain is built from TRBV7-8 and TRBJ2-2; the match to TRBD1 covers 7 bases. CDR3 length: 14 amino acids. Germline V lookup: CDR1 SGHVS, CDR2 FQNEAQ. The ends lost 5 bases at V and 8 bases at J; junction bases unmatched: 8.

This chain connects TRBV6-5 to TRBJ2-7, with 7 bases aligning to TRBD1. The CDR3 extends over 15 amino acids. V shed 4 bases and J 5 bases; nucleotides not matched to a gene: 11. Germline CDR1 MNHEY, CDR2 SVGAGI. The DNA for the CDR3 is TGTGCCAGCAGTTCGAACCGACAGGGTTCCCACGAGCAGTACTTC. Translating it yields CASSSNRQGSHEQYF.

CDR3 sequence: CASSPADSYEQYF. CDR3 DNA sequence: TGTGCCAGCTCACCAGCCGACAGCTACGAGCAGTACTTC. This chain uses TRBV18 with TRBJ2-7, with D maybe TRBD1 (5 bases). Germline lookup yields CDR1 KGHSH and CDR2 LQKENI. V lost 2 bases to trimming and J lost 3 bases, with 8 bases between them. The CDR3 length is 13 residues.

This rearrangement joins TRBV10-1 to TRBJ1-1; 12 nucleotides align to TRBD1. The CDR3 length is 14 residues. J gave up 8 bases and V 6 bases, and 7 bases lay outside the gene matches. Germline loops: CDR1 WNHNN, CDR2 SYGVQD (reference sequence). The CDR3 bases are TGCGCCAGCAGCGCCGGGACAGGGGGCTCCGAAGCTTTCTTT. It translates to CASSAGTGGSEAFF.

The chain recombines TRBV30 with TRBJ1-5; D uncertain. The germline V gene has CDR1 GTSNPN and CDR2 SVGIG (reference sequence). The CDR3 is 16 amino acids. The ends were cut back, 2 bases at V and 0 bases at J, with 14 bases in the middle. The CDR3: CAWSTPWGYSNQPQHF. CDR3 coding DNA: TGTGCCTGGAGTACTCCTTGGGGATATAGCAATCAGCCCCAGCATTTT.

There are a few counts of this clone. The chain links TRBV14 to TRBJ2-7, with 10 bases aligning to TRBD1. The CDR3 covers 13 residues. CDR1 and CDR2 (germline): SGHDN, FVKESK. J lost 2 bases, V lost 8 bases, and 3 bases had no gene match. CDR3 in amino acids: CASGQGGPYEQYF. The CDR3 DNA sequence: TGTGCCAGCGGACAGGGGGGCCCCTACGAGCAGTACTTC.

This chain links TRBV4-1 with TRBJ1-6; 8 nucleotides match TRBD1. J lost 1 base, V lost 1 base, and 3 bases had no gene match. The CDR3 consists of 17 residues. CDR1 MGHRA and CDR2 YSYEKL come from the germline V gene. The CDR3 region is CASSQGQGLSYNSPLHF. CDR3 DNA sequence: TGCGCCAGCAGCCAAGGACAGGGGTTGTCCTATAATTCACCCCTCCACTTT.

The rearrangement joins TRBV6-1 to TRBJ2-7; 8 nucleotides line up with TRBD1. After removal of 6 bases from V and 2 bases from J, the junction contained 6 bases not matched to a gene. The V gene's germline CDR1 is MNHNS and CDR2 SASEGT. The CDR3 extends over 14 amino acids. The CDR3 reads CASSRQGSTYEQYF. DNA for the CDR3: TGTGCCAGCAGCCGACAGGGGTCGACCTACGAGCAGTACTTC.

The J gene is TRBJ2-3, the V gene TRBV7-8; D possibly corresponds to TRBD2 (6 bases). CDR3 length equals 13 residues. CDR1 is SGHVS and CDR2 is FQNEAQ in the germline V gene. V was shortened by 0 bases and J by 7 bases, with 8 bases between the two germline ends. CDR3 in DNA: TGTGCCAGCAGCTTAGCTGGGGGGAATACGCAGTATTTT. Amino acid sequence: CASSLAGGNTQYF.

This chain joins TRBV10-1 and TRBJ1-5, with D uncertain. V lost 5 bases and J lost 0, with 5 bases in between. The germline gives CDR1 WNHNN, CDR2 SYGVQD (reference sequence). The CDR3 totals 13 residues. The DNA of the CDR3 is TGCGCCAGCAGTCGTGGTAGCAATCAGCCCCAGCATTTT. Translated, it gives CASSRGSNQPQHF.

This chain joins TRBV5-6 and TRBJ1-2; D perhaps matches TRBD1 (5 bases). Germline loops: CDR1 SGHDT, CDR2 YYEEEE. V lost 0 bases and J lost 8, with 14 bases in between. CDR3 length equals 14 residues. The CDR3 DNA follows: TGTGCCAGCAGCTTGGGCCCGGCAGGGCGCGGCTACACCTTC. It translates to CASSLGPAGRGYTF.

This clone has more than one count but fewer than ten. This chain links TRBV2 with TRBJ1-5; tentatively, D is TRBD1 (5 bases). The CDR3 covers 13 residues. Germline V gene lookup returns CDR1 SNHLY and CDR2 FYNNEI. Trimming shortened V by 7 bases and J by 5 bases, and 12 bases separated the two germline ends. DNA of the CDR3: TGTGCCAGCACTTGGGGCGCGGATCAGCCCCAGCATTTT. Translation: CASTWGADQPQHF.

The chain uses TRBV7-9 and TRBJ2-5; 7 nucleotides agree with TRBD2. This CDR3 is 15 amino acids long. Germline V gene data show CDR1 as SEHNR and CDR2 as FQNEAQ (reference sequence). The V and J ends lost 5 bases and 2 bases, in that order; junction bases with no gene match: 8. CDR3 DNA sequence: TGTGCCAGCAGCCCTGTGGTGGGAGGGCAAGAGACCCAGTACTTC. Protein product: CASSPVVGGQETQYF.

The CDR3, as DNA: TGCAGTGCGCCAGGGGTAAACGAGCAGTACTTC. Its translation: CSAPGVNEQYF. This sequence joins TRBV20-1 and TRBJ2-7; D possibly corresponds to TRBD1 (6 bases). The germline V and J ends were trimmed by 6 bases and 5 bases, with 11 bases remaining between them. Germline lookup yields CDR1 DFQATT and CDR2 SNEGSKA (reference sequence). CDR3 length: 11 residues.

This chain joins TRBV7-8 and TRBJ1-3, with no clear D. V lost 1 base, J lost 0 bases, and 13 bases lay in between. The germline V gene encodes CDR1 SGHVS and CDR2 FQNEAQ. The CDR3 runs 17 residues. CDR3 sequence reads: CASSLGGTSSSGNTIYF. The CDR3 DNA sequence: TGTGCCAGCAGCTTAGGAGGCACTTCGAGCTCTGGAAACACCATATATTTT. Full variable domain (rest looked up from reference TRBV7-8 and TRBJ1-3): GAGVSQSPRYKVAKRGQDVALRCDPISGHVSLFWYQQALGQGPEFLTYFQNEAQLDKSGLPSDRFFAERPEGSVSTLKIQRTQQEDSAVYLCASSLGGTSSSGNTIYFGEGSWLTVV.

The chain joins TRBV10-2 to TRBJ2-6, with no clear D. Trimming took 5 bases from V and 1 from J, leaving 3 bases between them. CDR3 length: 13 residues. Per the germline V gene, CDR1 is WSHSY and CDR2 is SAAADI. CDR3 bases: TGCGCCAGCAGTCCATCTGGGGCCAACGTCCTGACTTTC. Amino acid sequence: CASSPSGANVLTF.

J is TRBJ1-3 and V is TRBV7-8; unclear D gene. In germline, CDR1 is SGHVS, CDR2 FQNEAQ. V was cut by 5 bases and J by 1 base, with 12 bases left in between. The CDR3 has 15 residues. For the CDR3, the DNA is TGTGCCAGCAGCCCGGGTGGAGGATCTGGAAACACCATATATTTT. Amino acid sequence: CASSPGGGSGNTIYF.

The chain uses TRBV30 and TRBJ2-7; 9 bases map to TRBD1. Trimming removed 3 bases from V and 6 bases from J; junction bases left unmatched: 9. The length of the CDR3 is 14 residues. Germline values: CDR1 GTSNPN, CDR2 SVGIG (reference sequence). The CDR3 nucleotides are TGTGCCTGGAGACCACAGGGGGCCCTTCGCGAGCAGTACTTC. Amino acid sequence: CAWRPQGALREQYF.